The 28 T cell receptor beta chains listed next were all sequenced from one sample in a study of identical twins. TCRdb reprocessed the 5' RACE reads via MiXCR and lists one record per CDR3 protein. The repertoire includes about 530,000 distinct CDR3 sequences, 12% to 15% of them detected once, and roughly 0.42% sits in the top ten. The same data also went into a second study, on yellow fever vaccine responses in identical twins.

Sequencing was carried out using CD4+ T cells sorted from blood. These receptors all come from a woman under 30 in good health.

This clonotype was recorded a few times. The rearrangement joins TRBV5-1 to TRBJ2-3; D is ambiguous. CDR3 size: 14 residues. V lost 0 bases and J 1 base, leaving 6 bases between the germline ends. The germline gives CDR1 SGHRS, CDR2 YFSETQ. The CDR3 DNA sequence: TGCGCCAGCAGCTTGGGTGCCCGCACAGATACGCAGTATTTT. Protein product: CASSLGARTDTQYF.

This clonotype was counted a few times. This chain connects TRBV28 to TRBJ1-5; D call uncertain. CDR3 length: 12 amino acids. Trimming cost V 7 bases and J 11 bases, with 15 bases left between them. The germline V gene encodes CDR1 MDHEN and CDR2 SYDVKM. The CDR3 coding sequence is TGTGCCAGCAACCCTCGCCGATGGGCCCAGCATTTT. It is translated as CASNPRRWAQHF.

In its sample, this clonotype was seen a few times. The CDR3 region is CSAYQQGGLAGETQYF. The CDR3 nucleotides read TGCAGTGCCTACCAGCAAGGGGGACTAGCGGGAGAGACCCAGTACTTC. J is TRBJ2-5 and V is TRBV20-1, with 12 positions matching TRBD2. This CDR3 has 16 residues. Germline assignment: CDR1 DFQATT and CDR2 SNEGSKA (reference sequence). The trim removed 6 bases at V and 4 bases at J, leaving 12 bases unmatched.

This clonotype was recorded a few times. V is TRBV6-2 or TRBV6-3 and J is TRBJ2-7; D might be TRBD2 (5 bases). V dropped 4 bases and J dropped 4 bases, with 20 bases sitting between them. CDR3 length equals 16 residues. Germline V gene lookup returns CDR1 MNHEY and CDR2 SVGEGT. In nucleotides, the CDR3 is TGTGCCAGCAGTTGGGAGATCCGAAAGACGGGTTACGAGCAGTACTTC. Translation gives CASSWEIRKTGYEQYF.

The V and J genes are TRBV18 and TRBJ2-2, with D unclear. The length of the CDR3 is 13 residues. Trimming took off 4 bases at V and 4 bases at J, with 7 bases between the two ends. CDR1 is KGHSH, CDR2 LQKENI, per germline. The chain's CDR3 is CASSQLPTGELFF. CDR3 sequence (DNA): TGTGCCAGCTCACAGCTCCCCACCGGGGAGCTGTTTTTT.

This clonotype has just a few counts. This chain joins TRBV5-1 and TRBJ2-5; TRBD2 agrees at 12 bases. The CDR3 is 18 residues long. J was trimmed by 4 bases and V by 0 bases; bases with no gene match: 10. Germline assignment: CDR1 SGHRS and CDR2 YFSETQ. CDR3 region: CASSLAPLRTSGIETQYF. The CDR3 coding sequence is TGCGCCAGCAGCTTGGCTCCCCTAAGGACTAGCGGGATAGAGACCCAGTACTTC. The full variable domain, in which reference TRBV5-1 and TRBJ2-5 provide the parts outside the CDR3, is KAGVTQTPRYLIKTRGQQVTLSCSPISGHRSVSWYQQTPGQGLQFLFEYFSETQRNKGNFPGRFSGRQFSNSRSEMNVSTLELGDSALYLCASSLAPLRTSGIETQYFGPGTRLLVL.

This rearrangement joins TRBV7-6 to TRBJ2-7, with TRBD1 matching 9 bases. The CDR3 extends over 15 amino acids. Germline CDR1 is SGHVS and CDR2 is FNYEAQ. The V gene end was trimmed by 0 bases and the J gene end by 2 bases; junction bases not matched to a gene: 2. The CDR3 is CASSLAGTGPYEQYF. For the CDR3, the DNA is TGTGCCAGCAGCTTAGCTGGGACAGGGCCCTACGAGCAGTACTTC.

This clonotype has only a few counts. The chain has TRBV4-1 and TRBJ2-7; 10 bases align to TRBD1. This CDR3 is 16 amino acids long. Unmatched junction bases numbered 2, after V lost 0 bases and J lost 0 bases. Germline CDR1 MGHRA, CDR2 YSYEKL. In DNA form, the CDR3 reads TGCGCCAGCAGCCAAGATAGGGACAGGGGCTCCTACGAGCAGTACTTC. It encodes CASSQDRDRGSYEQYF.

This clonotype was detected only a few times. The J gene is TRBJ1-5, the V gene TRBV20-1; 8 nucleotides match TRBD1. Losses at the gene ends were 0 bases for V and 7 bases for J; bases not matched to a gene: 5. The CDR3 runs to 14 residues. CDR1 is DFQATT and CDR2 is SNEGSKA in the germline V gene (reference sequence). This CDR3 reads CSARDPGGRQPQHF. CDR3 DNA: TGCAGTGCTAGAGATCCAGGGGGCCGCCAGCCCCAGCATTTT.

CDR3 bases: TGTGCCAGCAGGATGGGACAGTGGGAGACCCAGTACTTC. Translating it yields CASRMGQWETQYF. The rearrangement joins TRBV6-1 to TRBJ2-5, with 7 nucleotides matching TRBD1. Trimming took 6 bases from V and 5 from J; bases not matched to a gene: 6. The CDR3 is 13 amino acids. Germline values: CDR1 MNHNS, CDR2 SASEGT.

This clonotype has only a few counts. J is TRBJ2-2 and V is TRBV9, with TRBD2 identical over 11 bases. The CDR3 spans 17 residues. V shed 4 bases and J 2 bases; nucleotides not matched to a gene: 7. Germline CDR1 reads SGDLS; CDR2 reads YYNGEE. The CDR3 coding sequence is TGTGCCAGCAGCCCCACGACTAGCGGGGTAAACACCGGGGAGCTGTTTTTT. It yields the protein CASSPTTSGVNTGELFF.

The chain uses TRBV20-1 and TRBJ1-5; no clear D. This CDR3 is built from 12 residues. V lost 4 bases, J lost 1 base, and 5 bases lay in between. Germline V lookup: CDR1 DFQATT, CDR2 SNEGSKA (reference sequence). The CDR3 here is CSAIKSNQPQHF. The CDR3 bases are TGCAGTGCTATAAAGAGCAATCAGCCCCAGCATTTT.

The chain recombines TRBV25-1 with TRBJ2-3; D is perhaps TRBD2 (7 bases). This CDR3 is built from 14 residues. Germline V gives CDR1 MGHDK, CDR2 SYGVNS. Between the trimmed V and J ends, which lost 7 bases and 0 bases, there was a span of 11 bases. Here the CDR3 DNA reads TGTGCCAGCACGGGGGGCAGGAGCACAGATACGCAGTATTTT. Residues: CASTGGRSTDTQYF.

This chain joins TRBV9 and TRBJ1-2; 7 nucleotides line up with TRBD1. Germline V gene lookup returns CDR1 SGDLS and CDR2 YYNGEE. Trimming removed 3 bases from V and 1 base from J; junction bases left unmatched: 6. This CDR3 has 15 residues. The CDR3 spells CASSDGQDNNYGYTF. CDR3 bases: TGTGCCAGCAGCGATGGACAGGACAATAACTATGGCTACACCTTC.

The gene calls are TRBV7-4 and TRBJ2-7, with D uncertain. V lost 1 base to trimming and J lost 11 bases, with 3 bases between them. Germline V gene sequence: CDR1 SGHVT, CDR2 SQSDAQ. The CDR3 runs to 9 residues. The CDR3 loop is CASSLGEYV. The CDR3 region has the DNA TGTGCCAGCAGCTTAGGGGAGTACGTC.

This clonotype was found many times. The chain employs TRBV20-1 and TRBJ2-3; TRBD2 agrees at 12 bases. V lost 6 bases to trimming and J lost 2 bases; unmatched junction nucleotides: 12. The CDR3 is 17 residues long. Germline values: CDR1 DFQATT, CDR2 SNEGSKA (reference sequence). CDR3 amino acids: CSAPRWASGGATDTQYF. CDR3 in DNA: TGCAGTGCCCCCCGATGGGCTAGCGGGGGGGCCACAGATACGCAGTATTTT.

V usage is TRBV7-3 and J usage is TRBJ2-3; D gene unclear. Germline CDR1 is SGHTA and CDR2 is FQGTGA. This CDR3 contains 16 residues. Trimming stripped 4 bases from V and 2 bases from J, with 16 bases between. CDR3 bases: TGTGCCAGCAGCTGGTCTACCAGCCGTTACACAGATACGCAGTATTTT. Translation: CASSWSTSRYTDTQYF.

The V call is TRBV4-2, the J call TRBJ2-2; 8 nucleotides line up with TRBD1. The CDR3 extends over 17 amino acids. CDR1 and CDR2 (germline): LGHNA, YNFKEQ. With 2 bases clipped from V and 4 bases from J, the junction kept 9 bases outside the gene matches. The CDR3 coding sequence is TGTGCCAGCAGCCAACCTTCAGGGGGCATGGGCACCGGGGAGCTGTTTTTT. Translation gives CASSQPSGGMGTGELFF.

This clonotype was seen more than once but under ten times. This chain uses TRBV11-3 with TRBJ2-1; TRBD2 aligns across 9 bases. Trimming cost V 1 base and J 9 bases; bases outside gene matches: 10. The CDR3 is made up of 16 amino acids. Germline CDR1 SGHNT, CDR2 YENEEA. This CDR3 is CASSLGGASGTGEQFF. CDR3 nucleotide sequence: TGTGCCAGCAGCTTAGGTGGGGCTAGCGGGACTGGTGAGCAGTTCTTC.

This clonotype was counted a few times. This chain connects TRBV3-1 to TRBJ1-2; no reliable D call. Trimming took off 4 bases at V and 0 bases at J, with 9 bases between the two ends. Germline V gene sequence: CDR1 LGHDT, CDR2 YNNKEL (reference sequence). CDR3 length: 14 amino acids. The CDR3 loop is CASSRRPANYGYTF. The CDR3 DNA follows: TGTGCCAGCAGCCGCAGGCCGGCTAACTATGGCTACACCTTC.

This clonotype was seen only a few times. The chain links TRBV4-2 to TRBJ1-5; weak D call: TRBD1 (5 bases). V shed 1 base and J shed 6 bases, with 13 bases lying between them. The CDR3 runs 15 residues. CDR1 is LGHNA, CDR2 YNFKEQ, per germline. The CDR3 sequence is CASSQGQGEFQPQHF. The DNA of the CDR3 is TGTGCCAGCAGCCAAGGTCAGGGCGAATTTCAGCCCCAGCATTTT.

This clonotype was counted a few times. The CDR3 loop is CASSEAGLAGETQYF. CDR3 in DNA: TGTGCCAGCAGTGAAGCGGGACTAGCGGGGGAGACCCAGTACTTC. The V call is TRBV2, the J call TRBJ2-5; TRBD2 agrees at 13 bases. The V gene end was trimmed by 0 bases and the J gene end by 5 bases; junction bases not matched to a gene: 0. Per the germline V gene, CDR1 is SNHLY and CDR2 is FYNNEI. CDR3 length equals 15 residues.

The genes are TRBV20-1 and TRBJ1-1, with TRBD1 as a possible D gene (5 bases). The germline V gene has CDR1 DFQATT and CDR2 SNEGSKA (reference sequence). The V end was cut by 3 bases, the J end by 4 bases, with 12 bases between. This CDR3 contains 13 residues. The CDR3 region has the DNA TGCAGTGCTAGTATCCCAGGGATCACTGAAGCTTTCTTT. It specifies CSASIPGITEAFF.

As regards this clonotype: The junction departs from the called germline gene at one end, perhaps through a read error. The chain employs TRBV12-3 or TRBV12-4 and TRBJ2-2, with TRBD2 identical over 9 bases. This CDR3 has 18 residues. The chain's CDR3 is CACSLTSGHAANTGELFF. In nucleotides, the CDR3 is TGTGCCTGCAGCTTGACTAGCGGCCACGCCGCGAACACCGGGGAGCTGTTTTTT.

This clonotype was seen a few times. This chain links TRBV7-9 with TRBJ1-1; D gene ambiguous. CDR1 and CDR2 from the germline V gene are SEHNR and FQNEAQ (reference sequence). V was cut by 2 bases and J by 0 bases, with 10 bases left in between. CDR3 length: 15 amino acids. The CDR3, as DNA: TGTGCCAGCAGCTTACAGGAATTTATGAACACTGAAGCTTTCTTT. Translation: CASSLQEFMNTEAFF.

This clonotype was counted only a few times. The chain recombines TRBV14 with TRBJ2-1; D remains ambiguous. The CDR3 is 15 amino acids. Trimming cost V 0 bases and J 4 bases, with 10 bases left between them. Looked up from germline, CDR1 is SGHDN and CDR2 is FVKESK. This CDR3 is CASSQDRPVYNEQFF. The CDR3 DNA reads TGTGCCAGCAGCCAAGATCGCCCAGTTTACAATGAGCAGTTCTTC.

V and J are TRBV20-1 and TRBJ2-7; TRBD2 agrees at 10 bases. The CDR3 loop spans 15 amino acids. Per the germline V gene, CDR1 is DFQATT and CDR2 is SNEGSKA (reference sequence). V lost 8 bases, J lost 4 bases, and 14 bases stayed unmatched. The CDR3, as DNA: TGCAGTACCAAACAAAAAGCGGGAGGGTTGTACGAGCAGTACTTC. This codes for CSTKQKAGGLYEQYF.

The table lists this clonotype with a few counts. The chain employs TRBV6-1 and TRBJ2-5; 10 bases are a match to TRBD2. Germline lookup yields CDR1 MNHNS and CDR2 SASEGT. V trimming: 4 bases; J trimming: 3 bases; junction bases outside the gene matches: 5. The CDR3 covers 15 residues. DNA for the CDR3: TGTGCCAGCAGTGGTCTAGCGGGGGACAAAGAGACCCAGTACTTC. This sequence encodes CASSGLAGDKETQYF.